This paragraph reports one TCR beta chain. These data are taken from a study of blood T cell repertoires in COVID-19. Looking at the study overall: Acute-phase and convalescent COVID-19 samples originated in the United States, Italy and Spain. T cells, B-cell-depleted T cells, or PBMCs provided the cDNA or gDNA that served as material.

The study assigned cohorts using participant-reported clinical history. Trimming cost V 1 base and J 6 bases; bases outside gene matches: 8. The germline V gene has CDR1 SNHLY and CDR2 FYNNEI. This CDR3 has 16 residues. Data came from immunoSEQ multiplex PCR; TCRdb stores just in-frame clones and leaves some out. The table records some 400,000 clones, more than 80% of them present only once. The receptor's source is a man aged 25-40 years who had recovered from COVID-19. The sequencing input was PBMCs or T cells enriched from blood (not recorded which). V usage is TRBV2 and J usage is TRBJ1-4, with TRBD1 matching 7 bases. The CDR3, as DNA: TGTGCCAGCAGTGAAGAAGGGACAGCCATTTATGAAAAACTGTTTTTT. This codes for CASSEEGTAIYEKLFF.